The 6 T cell receptor beta chains below come from one sample, sequenced in a study of graft-versus-host responses after intestinal transplantation. Produced via immunoSEQ multiplex PCR; TCRdb's table is partial and in-frame only. The sample includes about 54,000 clones, roughly nine tenths of them seen just once. The specimen comprised PBMCs, sampled 650 to 680 days after intestinal transplant. These receptors came from a human patient who received an intestinal transplant, so some T cells may come from the graft donor.

This chain joins TRBV7-2 and TRBJ1-5; possible D gene TRBD1, 5 bases. Trimming took off 8 bases at V and 5 bases at J, with 13 bases between the two ends. Germline CDR1 SGHTA, CDR2 FQGNSA. The CDR3 is made up of 13 amino acids. In nucleotides, the CDR3 is TGTGCCAGCGCAGTAAGAGGGGATCAGCCCCAGCATTTT. Amino acids: CASAVRGDQPQHF.

The chain employs TRBV30 and TRBJ1-4; the D is unclear. V was shortened by 5 bases and J by 4 bases, with 14 bases between the two germline ends. The CDR3 extends over 14 amino acids. Germline loops: CDR1 GTSNPN, CDR2 SVGIG (reference sequence). Written as DNA, the CDR3 is TGTGCCTGGGATACCGGGTCCTTTAATGAAAAACTGTTTTTT. Amino acids: CAWDTGSFNEKLFF.

V is TRBV27 and J is TRBJ1-3, with D tentatively TRBD1 (6 bases). V lost 3 bases to trimming and J lost 2 bases, with 8 bases between them. Germline V gene sequence: CDR1 MNHEY, CDR2 SMNVEV (reference sequence). The CDR3 loop spans 14 amino acids. CDR3 loop: CASSLSGAGNTIYF. The CDR3 DNA reads as TGTGCCAGCAGTTTGTCAGGGGCTGGAAACACCATATATTTT.

This sequence joins TRBV11-3 and TRBJ2-3; D unresolved. Germline CDR1 and CDR2: SGHNT and YENEEA. There are 14 residues in the CDR3. Trimming shortened V by 3 bases and J by 0 bases, and 7 bases separated the two germline ends. The CDR3 bases are TGTGCCAGCAGCTTCCAACCTAGCACAGATACGCAGTATTTT. This encodes CASSFQPSTDTQYF.

This chain uses TRBV11-3 with TRBJ2-6; D remains unclear. This CDR3 contains 16 residues. The V gene's germline CDR1 is SGHNT and CDR2 YENEEA. V was clipped by 0 bases and J by 2 bases, with 8 bases between them. CDR3 sequence: CASSLDLAAGANVLTF. CDR3 nucleotide sequence: TGTGCCAGCAGCTTAGATCTGGCGGCTGGGGCCAACGTCCTGACTTTC.

This clone was picked up one time. For the CDR3, the DNA is TGTGCCAGCAGCTGGGGGGTAGCGAACACCGGGGAGCTGTTTTTT. Amino acid sequence: CASSWGVANTGELFF. The genes are TRBV5-6 and TRBJ2-2, with D possibly matching TRBD2 (6 bases). This CDR3 has 15 residues. Trimming shortened V by 3 bases and J by 0 bases, and 9 bases separated the two germline ends. The V gene's germline CDR1 is SGHDT and CDR2 YYEEEE.